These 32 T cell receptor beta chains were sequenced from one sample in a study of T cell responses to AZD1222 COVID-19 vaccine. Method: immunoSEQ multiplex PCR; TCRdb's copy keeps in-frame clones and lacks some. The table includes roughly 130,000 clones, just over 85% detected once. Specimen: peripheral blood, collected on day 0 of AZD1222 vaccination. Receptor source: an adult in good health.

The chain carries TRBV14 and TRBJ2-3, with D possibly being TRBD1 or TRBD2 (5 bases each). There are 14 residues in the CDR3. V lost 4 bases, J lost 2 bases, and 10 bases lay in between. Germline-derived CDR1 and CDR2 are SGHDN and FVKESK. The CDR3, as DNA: TGTGCCAGCAGCCCCGGGGCTTTCACAGATACGCAGTATTTT. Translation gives CASSPGAFTDTQYF.

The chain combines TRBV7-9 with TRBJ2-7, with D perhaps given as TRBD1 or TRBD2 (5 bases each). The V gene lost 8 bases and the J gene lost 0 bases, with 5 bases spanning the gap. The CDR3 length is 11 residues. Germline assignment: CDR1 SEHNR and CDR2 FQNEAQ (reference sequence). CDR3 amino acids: CASGTSYEQYF. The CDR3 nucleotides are TGTGCCAGCGGGACCTCCTACGAGCAGTACTTC.

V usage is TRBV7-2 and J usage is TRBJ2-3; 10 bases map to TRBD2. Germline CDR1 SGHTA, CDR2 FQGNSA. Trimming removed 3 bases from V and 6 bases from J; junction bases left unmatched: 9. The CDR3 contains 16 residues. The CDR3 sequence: CASSLFLAGAGDTQYF. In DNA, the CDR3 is TGTGCCAGCAGCTTGTTTCTAGCGGGAGCCGGTGATACGCAGTATTTT.

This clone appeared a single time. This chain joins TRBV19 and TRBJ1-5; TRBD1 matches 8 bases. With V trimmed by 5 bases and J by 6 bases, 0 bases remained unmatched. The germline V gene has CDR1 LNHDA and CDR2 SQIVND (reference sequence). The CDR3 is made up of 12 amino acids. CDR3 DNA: TGTGCCAGTAGTGGGACAGGTCAGCCCCAGCATTTT. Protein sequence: CASSGTGQPQHF.

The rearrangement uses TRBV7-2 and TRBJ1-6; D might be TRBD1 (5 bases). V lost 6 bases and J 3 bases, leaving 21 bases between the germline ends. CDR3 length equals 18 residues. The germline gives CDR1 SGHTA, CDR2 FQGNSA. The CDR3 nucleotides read TGTGCCAGCAGGTATACAGGCCTCCGTGATTTCTATAATTCACCCCTCCACTTT. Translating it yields CASRYTGLRDFYNSPLHF.

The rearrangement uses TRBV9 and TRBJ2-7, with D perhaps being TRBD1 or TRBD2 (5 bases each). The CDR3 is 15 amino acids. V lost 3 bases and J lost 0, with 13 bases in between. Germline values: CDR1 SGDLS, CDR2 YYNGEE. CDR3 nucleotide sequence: TGTGCCAGCAGCGCGGGGCCATCGAGCTCCTACGAGCAGTACTTC. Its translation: CASSAGPSSSYEQYF.

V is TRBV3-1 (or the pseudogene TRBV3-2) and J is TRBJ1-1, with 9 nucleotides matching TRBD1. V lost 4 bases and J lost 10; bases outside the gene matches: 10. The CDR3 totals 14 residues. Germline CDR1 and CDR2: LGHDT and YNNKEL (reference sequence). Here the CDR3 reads CASSLRQETGGAFF. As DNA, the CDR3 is TGTGCCAGCAGCCTCCGACAGGAGACAGGGGGAGCTTTCTTT.

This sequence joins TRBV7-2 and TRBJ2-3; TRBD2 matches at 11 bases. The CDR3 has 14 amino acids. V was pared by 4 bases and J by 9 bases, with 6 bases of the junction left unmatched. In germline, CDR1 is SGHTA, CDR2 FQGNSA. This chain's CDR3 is CASSSGTSGATQYF. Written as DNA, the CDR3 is TGTGCCAGCAGCTCCGGGACTAGCGGAGCCACGCAGTATTTT.

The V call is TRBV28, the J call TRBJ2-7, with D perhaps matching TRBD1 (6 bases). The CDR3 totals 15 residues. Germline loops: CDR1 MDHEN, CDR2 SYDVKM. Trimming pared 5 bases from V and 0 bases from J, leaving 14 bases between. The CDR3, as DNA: TGTGCCAGCAGTGTCCCCGGGACAAGCTCCTACGAGCAGTACTTC. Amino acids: CASSVPGTSSYEQYF.

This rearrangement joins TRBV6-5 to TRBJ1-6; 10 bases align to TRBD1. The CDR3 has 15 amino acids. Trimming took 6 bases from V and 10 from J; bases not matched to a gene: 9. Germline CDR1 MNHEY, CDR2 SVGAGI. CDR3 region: CASRRQGAEYSPLHF. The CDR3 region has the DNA TGTGCCAGCAGAAGACAGGGGGCGGAGTACTCACCCCTCCACTTT.

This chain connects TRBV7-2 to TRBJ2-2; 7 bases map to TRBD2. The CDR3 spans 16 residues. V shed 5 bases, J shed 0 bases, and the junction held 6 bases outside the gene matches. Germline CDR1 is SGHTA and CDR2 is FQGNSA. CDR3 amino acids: CASSARLASNTGELFF. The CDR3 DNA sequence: TGTGCCAGCAGCGCGCGACTAGCATCGAACACCGGGGAGCTGTTTTTT.

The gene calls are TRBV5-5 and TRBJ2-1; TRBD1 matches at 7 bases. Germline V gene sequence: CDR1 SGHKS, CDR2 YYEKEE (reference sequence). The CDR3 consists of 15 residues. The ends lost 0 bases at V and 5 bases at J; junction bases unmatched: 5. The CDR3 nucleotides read TGTGCCAGCAGCTTGGGACAGGGTATCGACAATGAGCAGTTCTTC. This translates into CASSLGQGIDNEQFF.

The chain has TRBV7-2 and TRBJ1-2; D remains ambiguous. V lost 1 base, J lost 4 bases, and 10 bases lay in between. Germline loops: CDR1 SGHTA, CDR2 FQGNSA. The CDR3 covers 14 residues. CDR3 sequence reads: CASSLEVYSYGYTF. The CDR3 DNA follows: TGTGCCAGCAGCTTAGAGGTCTATAGCTATGGCTACACCTTC. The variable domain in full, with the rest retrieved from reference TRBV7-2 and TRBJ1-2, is GAGVSQSPSNKVTEKGKDVELRCDPISGHTALYWYRQSLGQGLEFLIYFQGNSAPDKSGLPSDRFSAERTGGSVSTLTIQRTQQEDSAVYLCASSLEVYSYGYTFGSGTRLTVV.

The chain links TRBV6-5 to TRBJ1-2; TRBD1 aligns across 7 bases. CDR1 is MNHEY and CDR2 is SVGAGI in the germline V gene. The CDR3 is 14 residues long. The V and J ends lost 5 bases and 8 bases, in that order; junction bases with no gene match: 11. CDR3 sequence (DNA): TGTGCCAGCAGTAAAATGACAGGGCTGACGGGCTACACCTTC. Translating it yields CASSKMTGLTGYTF.

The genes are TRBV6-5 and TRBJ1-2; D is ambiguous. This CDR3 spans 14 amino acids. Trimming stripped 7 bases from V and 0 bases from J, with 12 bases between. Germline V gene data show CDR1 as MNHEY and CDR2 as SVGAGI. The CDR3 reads CASTVRTTNYGYTF. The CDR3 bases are TGTGCCAGCACGGTGAGAACAACTAACTATGGCTACACCTTC.

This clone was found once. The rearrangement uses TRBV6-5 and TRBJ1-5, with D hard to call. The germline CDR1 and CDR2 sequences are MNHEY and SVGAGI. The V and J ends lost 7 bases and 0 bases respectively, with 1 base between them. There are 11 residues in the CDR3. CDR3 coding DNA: TGTGCCAGCAATAGCAATCAGCCCCAGCATTTT. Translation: CASNSNQPQHF.

CDR3: CASSDQNNIRGRRTYEQYF. The CDR3 DNA reads as TGTGCCAGCAGCGATCAAAATAACATACGAGGGCGCCGGACCTACGAGCAGTACTTC. The chain combines TRBV11-2 with TRBJ2-7, with TRBD2 as a possible D gene (5 bases). The V end was cut by 5 bases, the J end by 2 bases, with 28 bases between. Looked up from germline, CDR1 is SGHAT and CDR2 is FQNNGV. This CDR3 has 19 amino acids.

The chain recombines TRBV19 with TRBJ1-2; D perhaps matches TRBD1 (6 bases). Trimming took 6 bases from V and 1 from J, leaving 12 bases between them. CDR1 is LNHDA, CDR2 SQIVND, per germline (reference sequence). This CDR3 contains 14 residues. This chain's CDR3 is CASRRDTSNYGYTF. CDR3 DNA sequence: TGTGCCAGTAGAAGGGACACCAGTAACTATGGCTACACCTTC.

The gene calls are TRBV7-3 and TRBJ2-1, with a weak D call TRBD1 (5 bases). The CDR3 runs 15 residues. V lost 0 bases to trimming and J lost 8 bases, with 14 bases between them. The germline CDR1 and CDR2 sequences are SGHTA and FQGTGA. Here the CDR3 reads CASSLTLAGQDEQFF. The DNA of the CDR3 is TGTGCCAGCAGCTTAACGTTAGCAGGGCAGGATGAGCAGTTCTTC.

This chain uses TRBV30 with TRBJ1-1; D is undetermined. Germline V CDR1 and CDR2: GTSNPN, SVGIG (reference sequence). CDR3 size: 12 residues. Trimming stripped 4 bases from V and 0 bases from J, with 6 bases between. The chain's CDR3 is CAWNTVNTEAFF. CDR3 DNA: TGTGCCTGGAACACTGTGAACACTGAAGCTTTCTTT.

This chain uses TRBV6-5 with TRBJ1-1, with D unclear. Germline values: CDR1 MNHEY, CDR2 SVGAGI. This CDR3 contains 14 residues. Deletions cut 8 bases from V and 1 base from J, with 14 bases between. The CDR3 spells CASLVLDTNTEAFF. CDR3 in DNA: TGTGCCAGCCTGGTCCTCGACACGAACACTGAAGCTTTCTTT.

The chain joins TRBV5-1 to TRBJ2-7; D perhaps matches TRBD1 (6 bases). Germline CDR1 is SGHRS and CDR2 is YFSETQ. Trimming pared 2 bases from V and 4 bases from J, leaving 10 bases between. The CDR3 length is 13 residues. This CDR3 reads CASSLEDSYEQYF. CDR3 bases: TGCGCCAGCAGCTTAGAGGACAGTTACGAGCAGTACTTC.

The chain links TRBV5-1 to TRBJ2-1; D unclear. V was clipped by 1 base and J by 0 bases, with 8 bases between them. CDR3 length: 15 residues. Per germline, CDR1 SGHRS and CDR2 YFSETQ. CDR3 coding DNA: TGCGCCAGCAGCTTGAGCTCGAGCTCCTACAATGAGCAGTTCTTC. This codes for CASSLSSSSYNEQFF.

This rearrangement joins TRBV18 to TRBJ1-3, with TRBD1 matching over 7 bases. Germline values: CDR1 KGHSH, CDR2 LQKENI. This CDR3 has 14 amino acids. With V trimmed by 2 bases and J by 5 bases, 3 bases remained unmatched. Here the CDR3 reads CASSPGQDRNTIYF. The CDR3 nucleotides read TGTGCCAGCTCACCAGGACAGGACAGAAACACCATATATTTT.

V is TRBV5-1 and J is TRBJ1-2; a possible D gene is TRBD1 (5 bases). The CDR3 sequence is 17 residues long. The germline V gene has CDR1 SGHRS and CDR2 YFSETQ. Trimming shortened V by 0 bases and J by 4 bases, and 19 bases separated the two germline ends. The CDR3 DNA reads TGCGCCAGCAGCTTGGAGGGGCAAGTGCGGGGAGGCTATGGCTACACCTTC. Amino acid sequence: CASSLEGQVRGGYGYTF.

Here the CDR3 reads CASSRSGRAHEQYF. CDR3 in DNA: TGTGCCAGTAGTAGGAGCGGGAGAGCCCACGAGCAGTACTTC. The chain couples TRBV19 to TRBJ2-7; 8 positions match TRBD2. Germline V CDR1 and CDR2: LNHDA, SQIVND (reference sequence). The CDR3 is 14 residues long. V dropped 4 bases and J dropped 5; count of bases not matched to a gene: 7.

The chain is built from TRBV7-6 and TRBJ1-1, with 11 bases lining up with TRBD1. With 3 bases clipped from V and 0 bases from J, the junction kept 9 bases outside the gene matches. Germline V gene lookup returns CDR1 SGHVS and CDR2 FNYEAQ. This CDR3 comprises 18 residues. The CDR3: CASSFVGQGALMNTEAFF. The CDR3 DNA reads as TGTGCCAGCAGCTTTGTAGGACAGGGGGCCTTAATGAACACTGAAGCTTTCTTT.

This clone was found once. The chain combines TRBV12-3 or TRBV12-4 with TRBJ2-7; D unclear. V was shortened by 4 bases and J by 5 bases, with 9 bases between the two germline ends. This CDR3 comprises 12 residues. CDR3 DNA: TGTGCCAGCAGTTACTCGGGCAACGAGCAGTACTTC. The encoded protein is CASSYSGNEQYF.

Written as DNA, the CDR3 is TGCGCCAGCCAATCATCGGGTGGGGAGACCCAGTACTTC. Translating it yields CASQSSGGETQYF. The chain combines TRBV5-1 with TRBJ2-5; D is unclear. In germline, CDR1 is SGHRS, CDR2 YFSETQ. The V end lost 7 bases, the J end lost 5 bases, and 15 bases lay between the germline ends. The CDR3 sequence is 13 residues long. The whole variable domain, filled in from reference TRBV5-1 and TRBJ2-5, reads KAGVTQTPRYLIKTRGQQVTLSCSPISGHRSVSWYQQTPGQGLQFLFEYFSETQRNKGNFPGRFSGRQFSNSRSEMNVSTLELGDSALYLCASQSSGGETQYFGPGTRLLVL.

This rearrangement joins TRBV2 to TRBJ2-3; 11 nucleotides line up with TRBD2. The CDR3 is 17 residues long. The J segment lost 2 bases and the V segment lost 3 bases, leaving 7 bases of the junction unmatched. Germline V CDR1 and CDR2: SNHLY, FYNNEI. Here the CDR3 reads CASSDLAGGLLTDTQYF. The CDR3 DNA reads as TGTGCCAGCAGTGATTTAGCGGGAGGGCTCCTCACAGATACGCAGTATTTT.

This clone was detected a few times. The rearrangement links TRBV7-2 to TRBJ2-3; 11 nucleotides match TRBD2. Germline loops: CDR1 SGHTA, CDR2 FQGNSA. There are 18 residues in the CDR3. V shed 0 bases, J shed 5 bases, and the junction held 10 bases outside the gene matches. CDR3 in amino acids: CASSLAWGIAGGQDTQYF. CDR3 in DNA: TGTGCCAGCAGCTTAGCGTGGGGAATAGCGGGGGGGCAAGATACGCAGTATTTT.

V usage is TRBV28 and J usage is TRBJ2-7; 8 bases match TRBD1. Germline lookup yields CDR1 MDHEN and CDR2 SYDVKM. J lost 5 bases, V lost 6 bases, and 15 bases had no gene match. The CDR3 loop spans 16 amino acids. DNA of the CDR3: TGTGCCAGCAGCCCGCTCGGGGTCGGACAGGGCGACGAGCAGTACTTC. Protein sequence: CASSPLGVGQGDEQYF. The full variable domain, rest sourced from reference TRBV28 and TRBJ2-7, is DVKVTQSSRYLVKRTGEKVFLECVQDMDHENMFWYRQDPGLGLRLIYFSYDVKMKEKGDIPEGYSVSREKKERFSLILESASTNQTSMYLCASSPLGVGQGDEQYFGPGTRLTVT.